The clone carrying this T cell receptor (beta chain) was seen only once. What it binds is not known. Using its own MiXCR run on the reads, TCRdb lists one record per CDR3 protein. The profile shows over 45,000 distinct CDR3 sequences, about a fifth of them singletons. The length of the CDR3 is 14 residues. Germline V CDR1 and CDR2: SNHLY, FYNNEI. V was shortened by 6 bases and J by 5 bases, with 14 bases between the two germline ends. The data are from a study of T cell repertoires in cytomegalovirus infection. As for the study in general: As its CMV epitopes, the study selected recently identified HLA-C-restricted and well-studied HLA-B-restricted targets.

Overall study findings and caveats: There were HLA-C-restricted CMV-specific TCR beta clonotypes dominating the ex vivo response.

The J gene is TRBJ2-1, the V gene TRBV2, with D possibly TRBD1 on 6 matching bases. The sequencing used CD8+ T cells from cultured PBMCs, collected from culture after CMV antigen stimulation. The origin of this receptor is a human donor in good health (CMV status not recorded). Some clones in this sample may be carry-over from other donors' samples. The CDR3 coding sequence is TGTGCCAGCAGGGATACAGGGAATCACAATGAGCAGTTCTTC. Translated, it gives CASRDTGNHNEQFF.